These T cell receptor beta chains were read from a single sample in a study of T-cell reconstitution after alpha-beta-depleted transplantation in children. Using its own MiXCR run on the PCR reads, TCRdb lists one record per CDR3 protein. The table lists roughly 100,000 distinct CDR3 sequences, around 6% of them singletons, with 6.1% in the top ten. Sequenced here: PBMCs, mostly from graft donor cells, sampled 60 days after TCRalphabeta/CD19-depleted stem cell transplant. All receptors come from a female patient between 2 and 15 years old who had a stem cell transplant for Fanconi anemia, so the T cells may come from the graft donor. Both conserved end residues are part of each CDR3. Each record gives: CDR3 DNA, CDR3 protein, CDR3 length, J gene, clone size, V gene, D gene. D genes are given only for firm matches. Size values are once, few and many counts, or a class for expanded clones, and some rows have none.

CDR3nt: TGCGCCAGCACCGGGGTTCTCCCGACGGATACGCAGTATTTT
CDR3aa: CASTGVLPTDTQYF
len: 14
j_gene: TRBJ2-3
abundance: many
v_gene: TRBV5-1
d_gene: NA

CDR3nt: TGCAGCGTTGAAGGAATAGGGCGAGATACGCAGTATTTT
CDR3aa: CSVEGIGRDTQYF
len: 13
j_gene: TRBJ2-3
abundance: many
v_gene: TRBV29-1
d_gene: NA

CDR3nt: TGTGCCAGCACCAGGGTTTCGGGTGAGCAGTACTTC
CDR3aa: CASTRVSGEQYF
len: 12
j_gene: TRBJ2-7
abundance: many
v_gene: TRBV28
d_gene: NA

CDR3nt: TGTGCCAGCAGTCAATGGACTAGTCTCAACGAGCAGTACTTC
CDR3aa: CASSQWTSLNEQYF
len: 14
j_gene: TRBJ2-7
abundance: few
v_gene: TRBV28
d_gene: TRBD2

CDR3nt: TGTGCCAGTCTTGGCGGGGGGGCCTCAAATGAGCAGTTCTTC
CDR3aa: CASLGGGASNEQFF
len: 14
j_gene: TRBJ2-1
abundance: NA
v_gene: TRBV12-3/TRBV12-4
d_gene: TRBD2

CDR3nt: TGTGCCAGCAGCTTACTAGCGGCAGCCTACAATGAGCAGTTCTTC
CDR3aa: CASSLLAAAYNEQFF
len: 15
j_gene: TRBJ2-1
abundance: many
v_gene: TRBV7-2
d_gene: TRBD2

CDR3nt: TGTGCCAGCTCCCCCTCAGGGGGCGCGTACGAGCAGTACTTC
CDR3aa: CASSPSGGAYEQYF
len: 14
j_gene: TRBJ2-7
abundance: many
v_gene: TRBV18
d_gene: TRBD1

CDR3nt: TGTGCCAGCAGTTTATCGTTAGCGGGACATATAGATACGCAGTATTTT
CDR3aa: CASSLSLAGHIDTQYF
len: 16
j_gene: TRBJ2-3
abundance: many
v_gene: TRBV12-3/TRBV12-4
d_gene: TRBD2

CDR3nt: TGTGCCAGCAGTTATGGGGTTGGCGAGACCTACGAGCAGTACTTC
CDR3aa: CASSYGVGETYEQYF
len: 15
j_gene: TRBJ2-7
abundance: many
v_gene: TRBV12-3/TRBV12-4
d_gene: NA

CDR3nt: TGCGCCAGCAGCTCCTCAAGTCCCGGACTAGCGGGGAGTAGTCAGTTCTTC
CDR3aa: CASSSSSPGLAGSSQFF
len: 17
j_gene: TRBJ2-1
abundance: many
v_gene: TRBV5-1
d_gene: TRBD2

CDR3nt: TGTGCCAGCAGCTTAGCAGGGTCGGGGGGCTACACCTTC
CDR3aa: CASSLAGSGGYTF
len: 13
j_gene: TRBJ1-2
abundance: few
v_gene: TRBV7-6
d_gene: NA

CDR3nt: TGTGCCAGCTCACCACCTTACAGGGGGCAAGATACGCAGTATTTT
CDR3aa: CASSPPYRGQDTQYF
len: 15
j_gene: TRBJ2-3
abundance: NA
v_gene: TRBV18
d_gene: TRBD1

CDR3nt: TGCGCCAGCAGCTTGGAATCCCTGCGGTACGAGCAGTACTTC
CDR3aa: CASSLESLRYEQYF
len: 14
j_gene: TRBJ2-7
abundance: many
v_gene: TRBV5-1
d_gene: NA

CDR3nt: TGTGCCATCACTCGTGGCAAAATGAACACTGAAGCTTTCTTT
CDR3aa: CAITRGKMNTEAFF
len: 14
j_gene: TRBJ1-1
abundance: many
v_gene: TRBV10-3
d_gene: NA

CDR3nt: TGTGCCAGCAGCTTTGGACAGGGAGTTGAGACCCAGTACTTC
CDR3aa: CASSFGQGVETQYF
len: 14
j_gene: TRBJ2-5
abundance: many
v_gene: TRBV5-8
d_gene: TRBD1